Presented here are 14 T cell receptor beta chains from one specimen sequenced in a study of graft-versus-host responses after intestinal transplantation. Some clones are missing from TCRdb's copy, which holds only in-frame ones; the method was immunoSEQ multiplex PCR. This repertoire shows 80,000 to 100,000 clones, about 94% found once; its top ten account for roughly 0.17%. Their antigen targets remain unknown. The specimen was unstimulated CD4+ T cells sorted from spleen or lymph node cells, collected before intestinal transplant. These receptors were collected from a human donor who received an intestinal transplant.

The gene calls are TRBV2 and TRBJ2-3, with 9 bases identical to TRBD2. V was pared by 7 bases and J by 3 bases, with 5 bases of the junction left unmatched. The germline V gene encodes CDR1 SNHLY and CDR2 FYNNEI. There are 14 residues in the CDR3. This chain's CDR3 is CASNGLAHTDTQYF. The DNA for the CDR3 is TGTGCCAGCAATGGACTAGCGCATACAGATACGCAGTATTTT.

V usage is TRBV27 and J usage is TRBJ1-1, with D tentatively TRBD1 (6 bases). CDR1 and CDR2 from the germline V gene are MNHEY and SMNVEV (reference sequence). There are 13 residues in the CDR3. V dropped 3 bases and J dropped 5 bases, with 10 bases sitting between them. CDR3 region: CASSFTGMTEAFF. The CDR3 nucleotides are TGTGCCAGCAGTTTTACAGGGATGACTGAAGCTTTCTTT.

The gene calls are TRBV7-9 and TRBJ1-1, with a possible D match to TRBD1 (6 bases). This CDR3 comprises 13 residues. Germline V gene data show CDR1 as SEHNR and CDR2 as FQNEAQ (reference sequence). Trimming removed 5 bases from V and 3 bases from J, with 10 bases in between. In nucleotides, the CDR3 is TGTGCCAGCAGCACCTCAGGGGACACTGAAGCTTTCTTT. Translating it yields CASSTSGDTEAFF.

The chain has TRBV28 and TRBJ1-4; D remains unclear. The CDR3 runs to 14 residues. V was clipped by 1 base and J by 5 bases, with 8 bases between them. The germline CDR1 and CDR2 sequences are MDHEN and SYDVKM. The CDR3 is CASSLYSGNEKLFF. CDR3 DNA sequence: TGTGCCAGCAGTTTATATTCCGGGAATGAAAAACTGTTTTTT.

This clone has just a few counts. This rearrangement joins TRBV4-2 to TRBJ2-5, with 14 bases aligning to TRBD2. The CDR3 extends over 19 amino acids. Per germline, CDR1 LGHNA and CDR2 YNFKEQ. J lost 3 bases, V lost 4 bases, and 13 bases had no gene match. This CDR3 is CASSRLAGGLTILEETQYF. CDR3 DNA sequence: TGTGCCAGCAGCCGACTAGCGGGGGGGCTCACAATACTAGAAGAGACCCAGTACTTC.

The chain uses TRBV6-6 and TRBJ1-3, with 8 bases matching TRBD1. V was pared by 0 bases and J by 4 bases, with 5 bases of the junction left unmatched. CDR3 length: 16 amino acids. In germline, CDR1 is MNHNY, CDR2 SVGAGI (reference sequence). CDR3 in amino acids: CASSYSAGGAGNTIYF. In DNA, the CDR3 is TGTGCCAGCAGTTACTCGGCAGGGGGCGCCGGAAACACCATATATTTT.

This chain uses TRBV7-2 with TRBJ1-5, with D unclear. Germline V CDR1 and CDR2: SGHTA, FQGNSA. CDR3 length: 15 amino acids. Trimming removed 1 base from V and 5 bases from J, with 12 bases in between. The CDR3 spells CASSLVGSVDQPQHF. The CDR3 nucleotides are TGTGCCAGCAGCTTAGTGGGGAGTGTTGATCAGCCCCAGCATTTT. Variable domain in full (rest from reference TRBV7-2 and TRBJ1-5): GAGVSQSPSNKVTEKGKDVELRCDPISGHTALYWYRQSLGQGLEFLIYFQGNSAPDKSGLPSDRFSAERTGGSVSTLTIQRTQQEDSAVYLCASSLVGSVDQPQHFGDGTRLSIL.

V and J are TRBV19 and TRBJ1-3, with 9 positions matching TRBD1. After removal of 4 bases from V and 4 bases from J, the junction contained 5 bases not matched to a gene. The CDR3 covers 15 residues. Germline assignment: CDR1 LNHDA and CDR2 SQIVND (reference sequence). CDR3 bases: TGTGCCAGTAGTACAGGGACAGGGCCCGGAAACACCATATATTTT. Translating it yields CASSTGTGPGNTIYF.

The V gene is TRBV6-6, the J gene TRBJ2-7; 8 bases map to TRBD1. The germline CDR1 and CDR2 sequences are MNHNY and SVGAGI (reference sequence). Trimming cost V 3 bases and J 1 base; bases outside gene matches: 2. This CDR3 has 14 amino acids. The CDR3 DNA reads as TGTGCCAGCAGTTATTGGGACAGGTCCTACGAGCAGTACTTC. As protein: CASSYWDRSYEQYF.

The chain couples TRBV7-9 to TRBJ1-3; tentatively, D is TRBD1 (6 bases). Trimming took 6 bases from V and 4 from J, leaving 19 bases between them. This CDR3 contains 16 residues. Germline V gives CDR1 SEHNR, CDR2 FQNEAQ (reference sequence). The CDR3 coding sequence is TGTGCCAGCAGAAGCCAAATTGCGACAGGCGGAAACACCATATATTTT. As protein: CASRSQIATGGNTIYF. Variable domain in full (rest from reference TRBV7-9 and TRBJ1-3): DTGVSQNPRHKITKRGQNVTFRCDPISEHNRLYWYRQTLGQGPEFLTYFQNEAQLEKSRLLSDRFSAERPKGSFSTLEIQRTEQGDSAMYLCASRSQIATGGNTIYFGEGSWLTVV.

The chain links TRBV5-1 to TRBJ2-1, with TRBD2 matching over 12 bases. Germline V gene lookup returns CDR1 SGHRS and CDR2 YFSETQ. The CDR3 consists of 18 residues. V was pared by 4 bases and J by 0 bases, with 8 bases of the junction left unmatched. The CDR3 loop is CASSARTSGVSSYNEQFF. The CDR3 DNA reads as TGCGCCAGCAGCGCCCGGACTAGCGGGGTGAGCTCCTACAATGAGCAGTTCTTC.

V gene TRBV10-3 combines with J gene TRBJ2-5; D uncertain. Per germline, CDR1 ENHRY and CDR2 SYGVKD. This CDR3 contains 15 residues. V was trimmed by 3 bases and J by 2 bases, leaving 13 bases between them. The CDR3 region is CAISEPGFPQETQYF. The CDR3 DNA reads as TGTGCCATCAGTGAACCGGGTTTTCCTCAAGAGACCCAGTACTTC.

The V and J genes are TRBV10-1 and TRBJ2-1; D is ambiguous. The germline V gene encodes CDR1 WNHNN and CDR2 SYGVQD (reference sequence). V gave up 0 bases and J gave up 6 bases, with 9 bases separating them. The CDR3 has 14 amino acids. CDR3 amino acids: CASSESKRSNEQFF. DNA of the CDR3: TGCGCCAGCAGTGAGTCTAAGCGCTCCAATGAGCAGTTCTTC.

This rearrangement joins TRBV5-1 to TRBJ1-3, with 8 bases aligning to TRBD1. With V trimmed by 0 bases and J by 6 bases, 11 bases remained unmatched. Per the germline V gene, CDR1 is SGHRS and CDR2 is YFSETQ. The CDR3 extends over 17 amino acids. CDR3 sequence reads: CASSLAPTGQGANTIYF. The CDR3 region has the DNA TGCGCCAGCAGCTTGGCGCCTACAGGACAGGGAGCAAACACCATATATTTT.